The source of this T cell receptor beta chain is a study of OX40 agonist ivuxolimab in advanced cancers. Study-level background: Ivuxolimab was an agonistic, fully human IgG2 monoclonal antibody directed against OX40 (CD134), a costimulatory receptor. Peripheral TCRbeta sequencing aimed to test whether ivuxolimab altered TCR sequence diversity and caused clonal T-cell expansion. In the dose-escalation cohort, more than 75% of patients were male, and the mean age was approximately 55 years, with a range of roughly 20 to 80. Partial responses were achieved by three dose-escalation patients, of whom one had hepatocellular carcinoma and two had cutaneous melanoma. Intravenous ivuxolimab was administered to patients every 2 weeks at six dose levels: 0.01, 0.1, 0.3, 1.5, 3 and 10 mg/kg. The paper covers the monotherapy dose-escalation part of the phase I ivuxolimab trial, which included N of about 50 patients. Of the 50 to 55 dose-escalation patients, hepatocellular carcinoma was present in approximately 20, melanoma in approximately 15, renal cell carcinoma in 9 and head and neck cancer in 9. Prior anti-PD-1, anti-PD-L1 or anti-CTLA-4 therapy was permitted, and 30% to 50% of dose-escalation patients had received checkpoint inhibitors.

Patients with a history of autoimmune disease or receiving systemic immunosuppression were excluded from the trial. Peripheral blood for TCR sequencing was collected from all dose cohorts at baseline, on cycle 4 day 1, and on cycle 7 day 1. Samples were obtained from an open-label, multicenter, first-in-human phase I dose-escalation trial of ivuxolimab. Adults with locally advanced or metastatic melanoma, renal cell carcinoma, hepatocellular carcinoma or head and neck squamous cell carcinoma were enrolled in the trial. Before TCR sequencing, CD4+ T cells and CD8+ T cells were sorted from peripheral blood as separate populations. Results and caveats for the whole study, not just this receptor: After ivuxolimab, CD8+ T cells had more expanded clones than CD4+ T cells on average. Partial responders in the 0.1-3.0 mg/kg groups had among the lowest normalized peripheral clonal expansion, especially among CD8+ T cells. The antigen specificity of the peripheral T cells that underwent clonal expansion was not determined. Low levels of normalized T-cell clonal expansion were also seen in some patients who did not respond. At doses of 0.1 to 3.0 mg/kg, clonal expansion of both CD4+ and CD8+ T cells in blood was seen between baseline and week 6.

Germline trimming: 6 bases from V, 3 bases from J; junction bases outside gene matches: 4. Spanning cysteine to phenylalanine, the CDR3 consists of 15 amino acids. This entry keeps only the CDR3 DNA: 45 bases, framed from base 1. In the germline V gene, CDR1 corresponds to MNHEY and CDR2 to SVGAGI. Genomic DNA was isolated from the sorted cells so that the TCRbeta CDR3 region could be sequenced. The immunoSEQ Assay was used for sequencing of TCRbeta CDR3 regions. This is the immuneACCESS table as TCRdb keeps it, with only in-frame sequences that have V and J called. A part of the clones is gone; compared with another copy, unresolved V genes explain less than half, and the rest is unexplained. The sample profile shows some 70,000 clones; around 80% of them were found once. The top ten clones comprise 2% to 2.5% of the sample. A remark on this clone: Its recognized antigen is unknown. Base qualities are not recorded, but no much larger clone differs from it by a single base.

This chain is built from TRBV6-5 and TRBJ2-3, and TRBD2 matches 12 of the central bases. Sequencing used CD4+ or CD8+ T cells sorted from blood, obtained in a trial of the OX40 agonist ivuxolimab. The receptor comes from an adult with an advanced solid tumor such as melanoma, head and neck, liver or kidney cancer. The CDR3 region reads CASSIGTSGTDTQYF. The DNA sequence reads TGTGCCAGCAGCATCGGGACTAGCGGGACAGATACGCAGTATTTT.